This entry describes one T cell receptor (beta chain). What it recognizes is unknown. TCRdb re-called the 5' RACE reads with MiXCR, one entry per CDR3 protein. The sample gives under 700,000 distinct CDR3 sequences, around 21% of which show up once; about 12% is in the top ten. The data originate from a study of T-cell memory formation after mild COVID-19. Turning to the study itself: Largely donor-specific TCR clusters were found. General observations from the study: Detection of some responders pre-infection suggested pre-existing cross-reactive memory T cells participated. CD4+ clones that contracted lay mainly in CM and EM; CD8+ ones lay in EMRA.

V gave up 5 bases and J gave up 6 bases; unmatched junction bases: 9. The CDR3 is 16 residues long. Germline V lookup: CDR1 MNHNS, CDR2 SASEGT. The V call is TRBV6-1, the J call TRBJ2-2; 10 bases are shared with TRBD1. The sample taken for sequencing was PBMCs or a T cell subset sorted from them (not recorded which). The receptor's source is an adult woman who had mild COVID-19 (a few samples of this study predate the infection). Cell type and time point are not known. CDR3 nucleotide sequence: TGTGCCAGCAGTCATTCCGGGGGGACAGGGGCCGGGGAGCTGTTTTTT. Translated: CASSHSGGTGAGELFF.